Presented here are 20 T cell receptor beta chains from one specimen sequenced in a study of breast tumors, draining lymph nodes, adjacent tissues. TCRdb re-derived calls from the multiplex PCR reads in MiXCR, one entry per CDR3 protein. The profile covers roughly 120,000 distinct CDR3 sequences, with 15% to 20% appearing a single time and about 3.7% taken by the ten largest. Breast cancer patients provided tissue from their axillary draining lymph nodes. The sequencing sample was made of axillary lymph node tissue. The receptor set was obtained from a female donor with breast cancer. Some clones in this sample may be carry-over from other donors' samples.

This clonotype was seen at least ten times. The rearrangement links TRBV6-5 to TRBJ2-7, with 11 bases fitting TRBD2. CDR1 MNHEY and CDR2 SVGAGI come from the germline V gene. The junction had 5 bases not matched to a gene; V was cut back by 0 bases and J by 4 bases. The CDR3 totals 16 residues. The CDR3 nucleotides are TGTGCCAGCAGTTACTCGCTAGCGGGAGGCGCGTACGAGCAGTACTTC. Translation gives CASSYSLAGGAYEQYF.

This clonotype was recorded at least ten times. CDR3 sequence: CASSHNPYYEQYF. The CDR3 nucleotides are TGTGCCAGCAGCCACAATCCCTACTACGAGCAGTACTTC. The chain uses TRBV11-2 and TRBJ2-7; D unresolved. The CDR3 spans 13 residues. V lost 5 bases, J lost 3 bases, and 11 bases lay in between. In germline, CDR1 is SGHAT, CDR2 FQNNGV.

This clonotype showed up many times. CDR3 nucleotides: TGTGCCAGCAGCTTAGGATTCACGAAGCAAGAGACCCAGTACTTC. This encodes CASSLGFTKQETQYF. The chain couples TRBV5-8 to TRBJ2-5; D is unclear. CDR1 is SGHTS, CDR2 YDEGEE, per germline. The CDR3 sequence is 15 residues long. The V and J ends lost 2 bases and 2 bases respectively, with 13 bases between them.

This clonotype was seen repeatedly, ten times or more. This chain joins TRBV7-2 and TRBJ2-3; the match to TRBD1 covers 8 bases. Looked up from germline, CDR1 is SGHTA and CDR2 is FQGNSA. Germline trimming cut 5 bases from V and 4 bases from J; bases unmatched to any gene: 5. The CDR3 has 14 amino acids. The CDR3 bases are TGTGCCAGCAGCCCAACAGGGGGTGCAGATACGCAGTATTTT. Amino acid sequence: CASSPTGGADTQYF.

Note on this clonotype: Relative to the germline gene, one junction end is altered; a read error may explain this. The chain carries TRBV7-9 and TRBJ2-5; no definite D call. Germline CDR1 and CDR2: SEHNR and FQNEAQ (reference sequence). CDR3 size: 10 residues. CDR3 sequence: CASSLETRYF. CDR3 coding DNA: TGTGCCAGCAGCTTAGAGACCCGGTACTTC.

This clonotype was observed many times. The chain couples TRBV9 to TRBJ1-2; D gene uncertain. Trimming stripped 0 bases from V and 3 bases from J, with 18 bases between. This CDR3 spans 17 amino acids. Per the germline V gene, CDR1 is SGDLS and CDR2 is YYNGEE. The CDR3 DNA is TGTGCCAGCAGCGTAGATGAGCAGCGCCGTATTTACTATGGCTACACCTTC. This codes for CASSVDEQRRIYYGYTF.

This clonotype has at least ten counts. This chain joins TRBV15 and TRBJ2-1; D is possibly TRBD1 (6 bases). The germline gives CDR1 LNHNV, CDR2 YYDKDF (reference sequence). CDR3 length: 15 amino acids. Deletions cut 5 bases from V and 0 bases from J, with 11 bases between. As DNA, the CDR3 is TGTGCCACCAGCCGGGGACATAGCTCCTACAATGAGCAGTTCTTC. This sequence encodes CATSRGHSSYNEQFF.

This clonotype was seen many times. The rearrangement uses TRBV18 and TRBJ2-2, with D unresolved. The germline CDR1 and CDR2 sequences are KGHSH and LQKENI. CDR3 length equals 13 residues. The V end lost 2 bases, the J end lost 7 bases, and 8 bases lay between the germline ends. CDR3 nucleotide sequence: TGTGCCAGCTCACCAGTGAGTGTCGGGGAGCTGTTTTTT. Protein: CASSPVSVGELFF.

This clonotype was detected many times. The V call is TRBV19, the J call TRBJ1-6; 11 bases match TRBD1. Germline CDR1 reads LNHDA; CDR2 reads SQIVND (reference sequence). Trimming removed 6 bases from V and 7 bases from J; junction bases left unmatched: 2. CDR3 length: 14 residues. CDR3 coding DNA: TGTGCCAGTAGCGGACAGGGGGCGAATTCACCCCTCCACTTT. Protein product: CASSGQGANSPLHF.

This clonotype came up many times. The chain recombines TRBV20-1 with TRBJ1-2; 8 bases line up with TRBD1. The CDR3 runs 15 residues. Germline lookup yields CDR1 DFQATT and CDR2 SNEGSKA (reference sequence). Trimming removed 2 bases from V and 5 bases from J; junction bases left unmatched: 10. The CDR3 coding sequence is TGCAGTGCTAGAAGCCGGGACAGGTCCCCTTATGGCTACACCTTC. Amino acid sequence: CSARSRDRSPYGYTF.

This clonotype has at least ten counts. The CDR3 nucleotides are TGTGCCAGTAGTATCGGATTCGGCACATGGGCCGCCAATGAGCAGTTCTTC. Its translation is CASSIGFGTWAANEQFF. The chain recombines TRBV19 with TRBJ2-1; D call uncertain. The CDR3 is made up of 17 amino acids. The germline CDR1 and CDR2 sequences are LNHDA and SQIVND (reference sequence). Between the trimmed V and J ends, which lost 3 bases and 6 bases, there was a span of 21 bases.

This clonotype was observed at least ten times. The chain links TRBV6-4 to TRBJ2-7, with 10 bases identical to TRBD1. There are 12 residues in the CDR3. The ends lost 7 bases at V and 6 bases at J; junction bases unmatched: 3. Germline V gene lookup returns CDR1 MRHNA and CDR2 SNTAGT. CDR3 region: CASTGTGAEQYF. In DNA form, the CDR3 reads TGTGCCAGCACCGGGACAGGGGCCGAGCAGTACTTC.

As for this clonotype: A much larger clonotype is one base distant, so this may be a read error. No conserved phenylalanine or tryptophan is present at the end of the CDR3, so a read error is the likely explanation. The chain is built from TRBV7-3 and TRBJ2-1; perhaps TRBD2 as D (5 bases). The germline V gene encodes CDR1 SGHTA and CDR2 FQGTGA. Trimming shortened V by 1 base and J by 5 bases, and 6 bases separated the two germline ends. This CDR3 region has 13 residues. The CDR3 spells CASSLIGDNEQFL. The CDR3 DNA sequence: TGTGCCAGCAGCTTAATCGGGGACAATGAGCAGTTCCTC.

Note on this clonotype: A clone one base away is much larger, so this may be a read error. The V call is TRBV13, the J call TRBJ2-3, with 14 bases matching TRBD2. This CDR3 is built from 16 residues. V lost 5 bases and J lost 5; bases outside the gene matches: 6. Germline V lookup: CDR1 PRHDT, CDR2 FYEKMQ (reference sequence). The CDR3 is CASSGGTSGRGDTQYF. The CDR3 DNA is TGTGCCAGCAGCGGGGGGACTAGCGGGAGAGGAGATACGCAGTATTTT.

This clonotype was recorded many times. The gene calls are TRBV5-1 and TRBJ2-5, with 15 bases identical to TRBD2. The trim removed 5 bases at V and 5 bases at J, leaving 4 bases unmatched. CDR1 is SGHRS and CDR2 is YFSETQ in the germline V gene. The CDR3 has 15 amino acids. The CDR3 coding sequence is TGCGCCAGCAGTGGACTAGCGGGAGGGCGTGAGACCCAGTACTTC. This encodes CASSGLAGGRETQYF.

Comment on this clonotype: A much larger clonotype is one base distant, so this may be a read error. This chain joins TRBV5-1 and TRBJ2-5, with 7 bases lining up with TRBD2. J gave up 7 bases and V 9 bases, and 6 bases lay outside the gene matches. Per the germline V gene, CDR1 is SGHRS and CDR2 is YFSETQ. The CDR3 totals 11 residues. The CDR3: CATRWGGTQYF. The CDR3 DNA follows: TGCGCCACCCGTTGGGGGGGGACCCAGTACTTC.

This clonotype was seen at least ten times. The V and J genes are TRBV25-1 and TRBJ2-1, with D tentatively TRBD1 (6 bases). The length of the CDR3 is 15 residues. The V end lost 6 bases, the J end lost 5 bases, and 17 bases lay between the germline ends. Germline-derived CDR1 and CDR2 are MGHDK and SYGVNS. CDR3 DNA sequence: TGTGCCAGCAGCCCCAGGGGCCTAAATAACAATGAGCAGTTCTTC. This translates into CASSPRGLNNNEQFF.

Regarding this clonotype: A much larger clone is a single base away; this may be a read error. The V gene is TRBV6-6, the J gene TRBJ1-5; tentative D call: TRBD1 (6 bases). V gave up 6 bases and J gave up 4 bases, with 19 bases separating them. The V gene's germline CDR1 is MNHNY and CDR2 SVGAGI (reference sequence). The CDR3 has 16 residues. CDR3 residues: CASSWRTVTGNQPQHF. The DNA of the CDR3 is TGTGCCAGCAGCTGGAGGACCGTGACAGGAAATCAGCCCCAGCATTTT.

This CDR3 reads CASSARSGMTVDEQFF. The CDR3 DNA reads TGTGCCAGCAGTGCTCGAAGCGGGATGACGGTCGATGAGCAGTTCTTC. V gene TRBV6-1 combines with J gene TRBJ2-1; 7 bases map to TRBD2. V shed 4 bases, J shed 8 bases, and the junction held 14 bases outside the gene matches. In germline, CDR1 is MNHNS, CDR2 SASEGT. CDR3 length equals 16 residues.

This clonotype was counted many times. V gene TRBV19 combines with J gene TRBJ1-4; 7 bases agree with TRBD1. Germline loops: CDR1 LNHDA, CDR2 SQIVND (reference sequence). The ends lost 5 bases at V and 4 bases at J; junction bases unmatched: 4. This CDR3 has 14 amino acids. The CDR3 nucleotides read TGTGCCAGTAGTCCGGGACAGCTTAATGAAAAACTGTTTTTT. Protein: CASSPGQLNEKLFF.